This TCR beta chain was profiled in a study of shared clonotypes between healthy human individuals. There are 17 residues in the CDR3. V gave up 3 bases and J gave up 2 bases, with 19 bases separating them. The germline CDR1 and CDR2 sequences are KGHSH and LQKENI. Replicate PCRs run on sorted subsets employed around 200 ng DNA, 30,000 to 35,000 T cell genomes. The protocol was immunoSEQ multiplex PCR, while the TCRdb copy is restricted to in-frame clones and leaves out a portion. The sample includes 2 million or so clones, roughly 96% seen only once; the top ten take under 0.15%. This clonotype originated in a young man in good health. The rearrangement joins TRBV18 to TRBJ1-1; D perhaps matches TRBD1 (5 bases). Sequenced material: naive CD4+ T cells sorted from blood. Noted subset: CD45RA+ positively selected. The CDR3 coding sequence is TGTGCCAGCTCACCTTCGAACCCCGGGACGTACAACACTGAAGCTTTCTTT. Translated, it gives CASSPSNPGTYNTEAFF.